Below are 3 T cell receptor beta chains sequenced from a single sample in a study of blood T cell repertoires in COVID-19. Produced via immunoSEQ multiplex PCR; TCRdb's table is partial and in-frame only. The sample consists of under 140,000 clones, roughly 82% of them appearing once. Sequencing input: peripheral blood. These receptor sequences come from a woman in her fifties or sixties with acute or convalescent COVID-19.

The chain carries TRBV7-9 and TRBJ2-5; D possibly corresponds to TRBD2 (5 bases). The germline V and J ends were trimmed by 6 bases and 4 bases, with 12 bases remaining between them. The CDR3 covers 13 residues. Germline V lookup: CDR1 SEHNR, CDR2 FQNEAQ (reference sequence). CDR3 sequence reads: CASSPIARETQYF. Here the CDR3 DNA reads TGTGCCAGCAGTCCTATAGCGCGAGAGACCCAGTACTTC.

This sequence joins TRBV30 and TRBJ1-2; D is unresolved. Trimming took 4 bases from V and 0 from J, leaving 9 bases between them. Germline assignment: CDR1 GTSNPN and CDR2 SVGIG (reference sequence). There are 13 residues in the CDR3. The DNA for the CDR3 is TGTGCCTGGAAAGGAGGAGCTAACTATGGCTACACCTTC. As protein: CAWKGGANYGYTF.

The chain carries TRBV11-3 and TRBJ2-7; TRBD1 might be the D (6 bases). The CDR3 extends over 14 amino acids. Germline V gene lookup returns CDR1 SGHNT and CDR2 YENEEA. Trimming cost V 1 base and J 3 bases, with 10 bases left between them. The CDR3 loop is CASSLGNRDYEQYF. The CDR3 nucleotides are TGTGCCAGCAGCTTAGGGAACAGGGACTACGAGCAGTACTTC.